The 8 T cell receptor beta chains given below trace back to one sample, sequenced in a study of beta chain features in type 1 diabetes. The sequenced template was cDNA made from the entire isolated RNA. This table comes from immunoSEQ multiplex PCR, and its TCRdb copy is limited to in-frame clones, with some not included. The sample shows a few hundred thousand clones, around 26% of them seen only once. Sample: central memory CD4+ T cells from blood. These TCRs come from a man aged 25-40 years in good health.

This chain connects TRBV9 to TRBJ2-3; 8 nucleotides match TRBD2. CDR3 length equals 15 residues. Germline V lookup: CDR1 SGDLS, CDR2 YYNGEE. V was pared by 4 bases and J by 3 bases, with 7 bases of the junction left unmatched. CDR3 amino acids: CASSPRGGRTDTQYF. The CDR3 DNA follows: TGTGCCAGCAGCCCCCGGGGGGGCCGGACAGATACGCAGTATTTT. Based on the CDR3 plus reference TRBV9 and TRBJ2-3, the full variable domain is DSGVTQTPKHLITATGQRVTLRCSPRSGDLSVYWYQQSLDQGLQFLIQYYNGEERAKGNILERFSAQQFPDLHSELNLSSLELGDSALYFCASSPRGGRTDTQYFGPGTRLTVL.

This sequence joins TRBV7-2 and TRBJ2-5, with D possibly being TRBD2 (7 bases). The V gene lost 8 bases and the J gene lost 3 bases, with 19 bases spanning the gap. Germline V gene lookup returns CDR1 SGHTA and CDR2 FQGNSA. The CDR3 spans 15 residues. CDR3 coding DNA: TGTGCCAGCTGCCGCGGGGGCATCAAGGAAGAGACCCAGTACTTC. Translation gives CASCRGGIKEETQYF. The full variable domain, with the rest looked up from reference TRBV7-2 and TRBJ2-5, is GAGVSQSPSNKVTEKGKDVELRCDPISGHTALYWYRQSLGQGLEFLIYFQGNSAPDKSGLPSDRFSAERTGGSVSTLTIQRTQQEDSAVYLCASCRGGIKEETQYFGPGTRLLVL.

This clone has only one observation. V and J are TRBV29-1 and TRBJ1-1; TRBD1 aligns across 8 bases. The CDR3 is 15 amino acids. CDR1 is SQVTM and CDR2 is ANQGSEA in the germline V gene. Losses at the gene ends were 6 bases for V and 4 bases for J; bases not matched to a gene: 13. In nucleotides, the CDR3 is TGCAGCGTGGAAATGGCCGGACAGGGTAGCACTGAAGCTTTCTTT. Protein: CSVEMAGQGSTEAFF.

The chain uses TRBV30 and TRBJ2-1, with no clear D. Germline lookup yields CDR1 GTSNPN and CDR2 SVGIG (reference sequence). The germline V and J ends were trimmed by 4 bases and 4 bases, with 5 bases remaining between them. This CDR3 region has 11 residues. The CDR3 nucleotides read TGTGCCTGGATAGATTACAATGAGCAGTTCTTC. Translated, it gives CAWIDYNEQFF.

CDR3 coding DNA: TGTGCCAGCACCACAGGACTAGTCCGAAGCACAGATACGCAGTATTTT. Protein sequence: CASTTGLVRSTDTQYF. This chain links TRBV7-2 with TRBJ2-3; 7 bases agree with TRBD2. This CDR3 is 16 amino acids long. The ends lost 7 bases at V and 0 bases at J; junction bases unmatched: 10. Germline CDR1 reads SGHTA; CDR2 reads FQGNSA.

This clone has just a few counts. The rearrangement joins TRBV6-1 to TRBJ2-1; 11 bases map to TRBD1. This CDR3 is built from 14 residues. In germline, CDR1 is MNHNS, CDR2 SASEGT. The V segment lost 6 bases and the J segment 7 bases; nucleotides outside the gene matches: 5. CDR3 in amino acids: CASRGQGVRNEQFF. DNA for the CDR3: TGTGCCAGCAGGGGACAGGGGGTACGAAATGAGCAGTTCTTC.

This chain uses TRBV5-6 with TRBJ2-1; 10 positions agree with TRBD2. The V and J ends lost 5 bases and 14 bases, in that order; junction bases with no gene match: 19. This CDR3 is built from 16 residues. Germline lookup yields CDR1 SGHDT and CDR2 YYEEEE. This chain's CDR3 is CASRDLGGKREGKEFF. DNA for the CDR3: TGTGCCAGCAGGGACTTAGGGGGCAAGCGGGAGGGGAAGGAGTTCTTC.

This chain uses TRBV30 with TRBJ2-3; 7 bases agree with TRBD1. In germline, CDR1 is GTSNPN, CDR2 SVGIG (reference sequence). Losses at the gene ends were 2 bases for V and 7 bases for J; bases not matched to a gene: 18. The CDR3 extends over 17 amino acids. The CDR3 nucleotides are TGTGCCTGGAGTACAACCTTAGACAGGGTAGTTGGAAATACGCAGTATTTT. It is translated as CAWSTTLDRVVGNTQYF.